This T cell receptor beta chain came from a study of cytomegalovirus exposure and HLA in healthy donors. Study-level points and caveats: Within the 120 validation repertoires, first-cohort TCR clusters tended to co-occur, according to a later analysis. Reportedly, cytomegalovirus status was diagnosed with high sensitivity and specificity. The study put 150 or so TCR beta chains on its list as cytomegalovirus-associated.

Generated by immunoSEQ multiplex PCR, the TCRdb table keeps only in-frame clones and is missing some. In the table there are about 150,000 clones, roughly nine tenths of which are singletons. In the case of this clone: Its antigen is unknown.

V was trimmed by 0 bases and J by 1 base, leaving 9 bases between them. The CDR3 totals 15 residues. Per the germline V gene, CDR1 is MNHEY and CDR2 is SMNVEV (reference sequence). V usage is TRBV27 and J usage is TRBJ2-5; the D gene is possibly TRBD2 (6 bases). Sequencing input: PBMCs. The clonotype was recovered from a woman aged 18-29 years in good health and CMV-seropositive. CDR3 in amino acids: CASSLSLAVQETQYF. The DNA of the CDR3 is TGTGCCAGCAGTTTATCTTTAGCGGTCCAAGAGACCCAGTACTTC.